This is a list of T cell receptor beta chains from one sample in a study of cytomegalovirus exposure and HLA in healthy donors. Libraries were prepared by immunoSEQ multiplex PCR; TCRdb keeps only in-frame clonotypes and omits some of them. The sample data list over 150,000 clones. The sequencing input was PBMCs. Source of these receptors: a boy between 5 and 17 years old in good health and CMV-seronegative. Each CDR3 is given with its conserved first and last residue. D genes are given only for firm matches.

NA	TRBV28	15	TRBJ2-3	TGTGCCAGCAGTTTAATAATGCAGAGCACAGATACGCAGTATTTT	CASSLIMQSTDTQYF
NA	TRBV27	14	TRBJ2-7	TGTGCCAGCAGTTTACGAGAGGGAAAACACGAGCAGTACTTC	CASSLREGKHEQYF
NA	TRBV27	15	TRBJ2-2	TGTGCCAGCAGTCACCCGGGACAGAACACCGGGGAGCTGTTTTTT	CASSHPGQNTGELFF
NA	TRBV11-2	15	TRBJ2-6	TGTGCCAGCAGCTTACGGGGCTCTGGGGCCAACGTCCTGACTTTC	CASSLRGSGANVLTF
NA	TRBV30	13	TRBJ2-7	TGTGCCTGGAGGCGGCAGGGTATCGACGAGCAGTACTTC	CAWRRQGIDEQYF
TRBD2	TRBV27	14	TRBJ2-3	TGTGCCAGCAGTTTAGCGGGGGGGACAGATACGCAGTATTTT	CASSLAGGTDTQYF
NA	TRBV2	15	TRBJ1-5	TGTGCCAGCAGTGAAGGTGACAGGTGGGATCAGCCCCAGCATTTT	CASSEGDRWDQPQHF
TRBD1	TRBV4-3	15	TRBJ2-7	TGCGCCAGCAGCCAAGCCCGGGACAGGGTCTACGAGCAGTACTTC	CASSQARDRVYEQYF
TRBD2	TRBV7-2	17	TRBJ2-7	TGTGCCAGCAGCTTAAAGGGCGGGGGGGCTGAGGCAGGCGAGCAGTACTTC	CASSLKGGGAEAGEQYF
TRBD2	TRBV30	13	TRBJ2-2	TGTGCCTGGACTAGGACTAGTCCCGGGGAGCTGTTTTTT	CAWTRTSPGELFF
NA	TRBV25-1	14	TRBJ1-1	TGTGCCAGCAGTGACTGGGAGAGGAACACTGAAGCTTTCTTT	CASSDWERNTEAFF
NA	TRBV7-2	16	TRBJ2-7	TGTGCCAGCAGCTTAGAGGGGGGGCCGGGGCGGTACGAGCAGTACTTC	CASSLEGGPGRYEQYF
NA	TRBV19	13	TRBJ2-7	TGTGCCAGTAGTCAGGGGAAAGCCTACGAGCAGTACTTC	CASSQGKAYEQYF
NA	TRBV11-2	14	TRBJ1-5	TGTGCCAGCAGTGGTGTGGGGGAGGACCAGCCCCAGCATTTT	CASSGVGEDQPQHF
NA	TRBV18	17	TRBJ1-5	TGTGCCAGCTCACCTAGTATAGGAGGGGATAGCAATCAGCCCCAGCATTTT	CASSPSIGGDSNQPQHF
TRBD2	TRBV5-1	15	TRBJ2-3	TGCGCCAGCAGCTTACAGCGGGGGGACACAGATACGCAGTATTTT	CASSLQRGDTDTQYF
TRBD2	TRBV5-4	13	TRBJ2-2	TGTGCCAGCAGCTCCAGCGGGGCCGGGGAGCTGTTTTTT	CASSSSGAGELFF
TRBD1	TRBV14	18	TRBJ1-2	TGTGCCAGCAGCCAAGATAGGGGGCTGGTGCAGGGGCCCTATGGCTACACCTTC	CASSQDRGLVQGPYGYTF
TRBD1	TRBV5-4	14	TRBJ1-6	TGTGCCAGCAGCTCAGGACAGGGTTATTCACCCCTCCACTTT	CASSSGQGYSPLHF
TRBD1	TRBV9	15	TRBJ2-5	TGTGCCAGCAGCAGCAGACAGGGGCTACAAGAGACCCAGTACTTC	CASSSRQGLQETQYF
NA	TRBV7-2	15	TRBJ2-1	TGTGCCAGCAGCCCCCAGGGGTCTCGCAACAATGAGCAGTTCTTC	CASSPQGSRNNEQFF
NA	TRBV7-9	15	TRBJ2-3	TGTGCCAGCAGCCGTCGAGAGGGTGCAGCAGATACGCAGTATTTT	CASSRREGAADTQYF
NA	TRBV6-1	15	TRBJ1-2	TGTGCCAGCACCCTTCGGGGTGCCAGCTCCTATGGCTACACCTTC	CASTLRGASSYGYTF
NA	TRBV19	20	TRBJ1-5	TGTGCCAGTAGTATTTTCGGTCGGGACATCACCCTCAGGAGCAATCAGCCCCAGCATTTT	CASSIFGRDITLRSNQPQHF
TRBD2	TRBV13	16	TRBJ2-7	TGTGCCAGCAGCCGAAAGAAGGGACTAGGAGCCTACGAGCAGTACTTC	CASSRKKGLGAYEQYF
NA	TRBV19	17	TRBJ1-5	TGTGCCAGTAGTGGTACAGGCACTGGCTATAGCAATCAGCCCCAGCATTTT	CASSGTGTGYSNQPQHF
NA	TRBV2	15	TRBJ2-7	TGTGCCAGCAGCCTTACAGGGATAATGTCCTACGAGCAGTACTTC	CASSLTGIMSYEQYF
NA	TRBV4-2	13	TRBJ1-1	TGTGCCAGCAGCCAAGATGCCGGCACTGAAGCTTTCTTT	CASSQDAGTEAFF
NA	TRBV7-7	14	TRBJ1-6	TGTGCTAGCAACCCCCCGACAGATCTAGAACCCCTCCACTTT	CASNPPTDLEPLHF
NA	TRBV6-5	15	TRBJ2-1	TGTGCCAGCAGAATAGACAGATCGTCCTACAATGAGCAGTTCTTC	CASRIDRSSYNEQFF
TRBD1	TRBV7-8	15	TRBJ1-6	TGTGCCAGCAGCCAGACTCGGACAGGGTACCCACCCCTCCACTTT	CASSQTRTGYPPLHF
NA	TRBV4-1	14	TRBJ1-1	TGCGCCAGCAGCCAAGAGTGGGGGGACACTGAAGCTTTCTTT	CASSQEWGDTEAFF
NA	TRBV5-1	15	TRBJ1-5	TGCGCCAGCAGCTTTACAGGGTTGTCAGGTCAGCCCCAGCATTTT	CASSFTGLSGQPQHF
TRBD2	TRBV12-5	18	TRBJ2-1	TGTGCTAGTGGTTTGGCAGGACTAGCGGGGGGTCAATACAATGAGCAGTTCTTC	CASGLAGLAGGQYNEQFF
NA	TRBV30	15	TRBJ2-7	TGTGCCTGGAGTGTCGGAGAAATCGTCTCCTACGAGCAGTACTTC	CAWSVGEIVSYEQYF
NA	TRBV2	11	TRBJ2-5	TGTGCCAGCGGACAAAAAGAGACCCAGTACTTC	CASGQKETQYF
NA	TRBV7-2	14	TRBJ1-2	TGTGCCAGCAGCTATGGGACTTCTAACTATGGCTACACCTTC	CASSYGTSNYGYTF
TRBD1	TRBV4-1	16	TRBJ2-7	TGCGCCAGCAGTCAAAGGGGTACAGGGGGCTTCGGAGAGCAGTACTTC	CASSQRGTGGFGEQYF
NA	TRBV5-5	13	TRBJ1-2	TGTGCCAGCAGCTTAAGGGGTTGGGATGGCTACACCTTC	CASSLRGWDGYTF
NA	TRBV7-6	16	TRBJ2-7	TGTGCCAGCAGCCCTATTCTACGACGGACACACTACGAGCAGTACTTC	CASSPILRRTHYEQYF
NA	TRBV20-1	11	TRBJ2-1	TGCAGTGGAGGAGTCACGCGTGAGCAGTTCTTC	CSGGVTREQFF
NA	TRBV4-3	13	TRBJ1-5	TGCGCCAGCAGCCAAGATAGCGGCCAGCCCCAGCATTTT	CASSQDSGQPQHF
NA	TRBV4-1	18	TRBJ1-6	TGCGCCAGCAGCCGGAAACTAGGCGGCATATTTGTGAATTCACCCCTCCACTTT	CASSRKLGGIFVNSPLHF
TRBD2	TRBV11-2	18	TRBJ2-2	TGTGCCAGCAGCTTATTACTAGCGGGAGCCTCGAACACCGGGGAGCTGTTTTTT	CASSLLLAGASNTGELFF
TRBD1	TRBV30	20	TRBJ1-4	TGTGCCTGGAGACCCTTTACCGGGACAGGGGAACACTACGCTAATGAAAAACTGTTTTTT	CAWRPFTGTGEHYANEKLFF
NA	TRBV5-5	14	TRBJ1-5	TGTGCCAGCAGCTTGGACAGCAGCAATCAGCCCCAGCATTTT	CASSLDSSNQPQHF
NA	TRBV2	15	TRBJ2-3	TGTGCCAGCAACCTACATATAGGGGGCACAGATACGCAGTATTTT	CASNLHIGGTDTQYF
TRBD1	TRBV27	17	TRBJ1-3	TGTGCCAGCAGTCGCGGCCGATTTAGACAGGGGGAAAACACCATATATTTT	CASSRGRFRQGENTIYF
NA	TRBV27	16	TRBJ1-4	TGTGCCAGCAGGACATACCTTAGGTCCACTAATGAAAAACTGTTTTTT	CASRTYLRSTNEKLFF
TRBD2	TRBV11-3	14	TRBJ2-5	TGTGCCAGCAGCTTAAGGCGGGGGGGCCCGACCCAGTACTTC	CASSLRRGGPTQYF
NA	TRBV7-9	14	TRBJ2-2	TGTGCCAGCAGCTCGGAGATCGAAGGCGGGGAGCTGTTTTTT	CASSSEIEGGELFF
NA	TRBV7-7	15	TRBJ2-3	TGTGCCAGCAGCAGCACCGCGGGCGGGGCAGATACGCAGTATTTT	CASSSTAGGADTQYF
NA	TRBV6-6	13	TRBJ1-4	TGTGCCAGCACACGGGGGATATTGGAAAAACTGTTTTTT	CASTRGILEKLFF
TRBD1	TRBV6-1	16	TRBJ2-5	TGTGCCAGCAGTGATACGTTGGGACAGGGGTGGGAGACCCAGTACTTC	CASSDTLGQGWETQYF
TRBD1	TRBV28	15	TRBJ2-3	TGTGCCAGCAGGGGACGAGGGGGCCCCACAGATACGCAGTATTTT	CASRGRGGPTDTQYF
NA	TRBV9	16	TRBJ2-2	TGTGCCAGCAGCGTACAGGGAAGGGGTTTGACCGGGGAGCTGTTTTTT	CASSVQGRGLTGELFF